One sample yielded the 5 T cell receptor beta chains listed below, sequenced in a study of regulatory T cells in long-lasting Graves disease (dated by TCRdb to the early 2020s). Explained via the paper, the time point label denotes: persistent/refractory GD, antithyroid drugs over 5 years with positive TRAb. RNA was extracted from PBMCs in TRIzol for both TCR sequencing and RNA sequencing. Library preparation was by multiplex PCR. These reads were obtained on an Illumina HiSeq 4000. iRepertoire HTBI primers and Arm-PCR amplification of CDR3 regions were used to construct TCR beta libraries. TCRdb's own reprocessing of the public reads used fastp at Q25 and MiXCR and kept productive beta chains. Every CDR3 protein is listed once, alongside the most common genes and DNA of its rows. In this sample the table shows 420,000 or so distinct CDR3 sequences, around 20% of which occur a single time. Together, the top ten hold roughly 26% of the sample.

Sequences were derived from peripheral blood mononuclear cells (PBMCs), sampled when the disease was refractory, from a patient treated with antithyroid drugs. The receptors were sampled from a female donor with Graves disease.

In its sample, this clonotype was seen a few times. V and J are TRBV20-1 and TRBJ2-7, with D possibly being TRBD2 (6 bases). V lost 1 base, J lost 1 base, and 20 bases lay in between. The CDR3 sequence is 17 residues long. Looked up from germline, CDR1 is DFQATT and CDR2 is SNEGSKA (reference sequence). This CDR3 is CSARVLGVAGRSYEQYF. CDR3 nucleotides: TGCAGTGCTAGAGTTTTAGGCGTCGCGGGAAGATCCTACGAGCAGTACTTC.

This clonotype was detected only a few times. V usage is TRBV7-2 and J usage is TRBJ2-5; 10 positions agree with TRBD2. The CDR3 spans 15 residues. CDR1 and CDR2 (germline): SGHTA, FQGNSA. Losses at the gene ends were 4 bases for V and 2 bases for J; bases not matched to a gene: 4. This CDR3 is CASSSWTSGQETQYF. CDR3 nucleotide sequence: TGTGCCAGCAGCTCGTGGACTAGCGGACAAGAGACCCAGTACTTC. Full variable domain (rest looked up from reference TRBV7-2 and TRBJ2-5): GAGVSQSPSNKVTEKGKDVELRCDPISGHTALYWYRQSLGQGLEFLIYFQGNSAPDKSGLPSDRFSAERTGGSVSTLTIQRTQQEDSAVYLCASSSWTSGQETQYFGPGTRLLVL.

As to this clonotype: A much larger clonotype is one base distant, so this may be a read error. The rearrangement uses TRBV6-5 and TRBJ2-2, with unresolved D. Trimming took 4 bases from V and 4 from J, leaving 16 bases between them. The CDR3 is 16 amino acids. CDR1 and CDR2 (germline): MNHEY, SVGAGI. For the CDR3, the DNA is TGTGCCAGCAGTTTGGCCCTGACACCTTCCACCGGGGAGCTGTTTTTT. This translates into CASSLALTPSTGELFF.

The table lists this clonotype with many counts. The chain links TRBV10-3 to TRBJ1-4; possibly TRBD1 for D (5 bases). V gave up 4 bases and J gave up 8 bases, with 11 bases separating them. Germline CDR1 is ENHRY and CDR2 is SYGVKD. The CDR3 is 13 residues long. The CDR3 region has the DNA TGTGCCATCAGTGGAGGGGATGGCGAAAAACTGTTTTTT. This codes for CAISGGDGEKLFF.

This chain connects TRBV20-1 to TRBJ1-4, with D possibly TRBD1 on 5 matching bases. The CDR3 loop spans 16 amino acids. Trimming removed 2 bases from V and 8 bases from J, with 21 bases in between. Germline V gene data show CDR1 as DFQATT and CDR2 as SNEGSKA (reference sequence). The CDR3 bases are TGCAGTGCTAGAACAATTTATCCGGGACGAAGCGAAAAACTGTTTTTT. It yields the protein CSARTIYPGRSEKLFF.